The rows below give T cell receptor beta chains drawn from one sample of a study of blood T cell repertoires in COVID-19. Method: immunoSEQ multiplex PCR; TCRdb's copy keeps in-frame clones and lacks some. The repertoire consists of 80,000 or so clones, with over 65% occurring once and the leading ten covering about 5.7%. The sequencing input was peripheral blood. Source of these receptors: a man aged 45-65 years with active or convalescent COVID-19. The CDR3 runs from the conserved cysteine through the conserved F or W. A D gene is named only where the DNA matches it firmly. Rows give clone size only sometimes, using once, few, many, or a class for an expanded clone.

v_gene: TRBV7-9; j_gene: TRBJ1-4; d_gene: TRBD1; abundance: few; CDR3aa: CASSFALQGDVEKLFF; CDR3nt: TGTGCCAGCAGCTTCGCCCTACAGGGGGACGTTGAAAAACTGTTTTTT
v_gene: TRBV19; j_gene: TRBJ1-1; d_gene: NA; abundance: NA; CDR3aa: CASSVAGLTEAFF; CDR3nt: TGTGCCAGTAGTGTGGCAGGGCTCACTGAAGCTTTCTTT
v_gene: TRBV9; j_gene: TRBJ2-3; d_gene: NA; abundance: few; CDR3aa: CASSPSRTDTQYF; CDR3nt: TGTGCCAGCAGCCCGAGTCGCACAGATACGCAGTATTTT
v_gene: TRBV13; j_gene: TRBJ2-1; d_gene: TRBD2; abundance: NA; CDR3aa: CASSRTSLGEQFF; CDR3nt: TGTGCCAGCAGCCGGACTAGCCTGGGCGAGCAGTTCTTC
v_gene: TRBV2; j_gene: TRBJ2-3; d_gene: TRBD1; abundance: NA; CDR3aa: CASLYRGTTDTQYF; CDR3nt: TGTGCCAGCCTATACAGGGGAACAACAGATACGCAGTATTTT
v_gene: TRBV10-3; j_gene: TRBJ2-2; d_gene: NA; abundance: NA; CDR3aa: CAISPMLVGELFF; CDR3nt: TGTGCCATCAGTCCTATGCTGGTCGGGGAGCTGTTTTTT
v_gene: TRBV5-4; j_gene: TRBJ2-7; d_gene: TRBD1; abundance: NA; CDR3aa: CASSPPPGQGVMVDEQYF; CDR3nt: TGTGCCAGCAGCCCGCCCCCCGGACAGGGAGTAATGGTCGACGAGCAGTACTTC
v_gene: TRBV25-1; j_gene: TRBJ2-7; d_gene: NA; abundance: NA; CDR3aa: CASSARYNYEQYF; CDR3nt: TGTGCCAGCAGTGCAAGATACAACTACGAGCAGTACTTC
v_gene: TRBV6-6; j_gene: TRBJ1-5; d_gene: NA; abundance: NA; CDR3aa: CASSGPDGNQPQHF; CDR3nt: TGTGCCAGCAGTGGGCCGGATGGCAATCAGCCCCAGCATTTT
v_gene: TRBV19; j_gene: TRBJ1-2; d_gene: NA; abundance: few; CDR3aa: CASKIGAKSLYGYTF; CDR3nt: TGTGCCAGTAAAATTGGGGCAAAGAGTCTCTATGGCTACACCTTC
v_gene: TRBV5-4; j_gene: TRBJ2-7; d_gene: TRBD1; abundance: few; CDR3aa: CASSLTGDGSYEQYF; CDR3nt: TGTGCCAGCAGCCTGACAGGGGACGGCTCCTACGAGCAGTACTTC
v_gene: TRBV6-5; j_gene: TRBJ2-5; d_gene: TRBD2; abundance: NA; CDR3aa: CASSPGTSGTQYF; CDR3nt: TGTGCCAGCAGTCCCGGGACTAGTGGGACCCAGTACTTC
v_gene: TRBV7-2; j_gene: TRBJ2-5; d_gene: TRBD2; abundance: NA; CDR3aa: CASTPGLAGLYQETQYF; CDR3nt: TGTGCCAGCACGCCGGGACTAGCGGGTCTCTACCAAGAGACCCAGTACTTC
v_gene: TRBV6-5; j_gene: TRBJ2-1; d_gene: TRBD2; abundance: NA; CDR3aa: CASRGTSGVYNEQFF; CDR3nt: TGTGCCAGCAGAGGGACTAGCGGGGTGTACAATGAGCAGTTCTTC
v_gene: TRBV19; j_gene: TRBJ1-4; d_gene: NA; abundance: NA; CDR3aa: CATGTALNEKLFF; CDR3nt: TGTGCCACCGGGACTGCCCTTAATGAAAAACTGTTTTTT
v_gene: TRBV4-1; j_gene: TRBJ2-1; d_gene: TRBD1; abundance: NA; CDR3aa: CASSQGSGGDEQFF; CDR3nt: TGCGCCAGCAGCCAGGGTTCAGGGGGCGATGAGCAGTTCTTC
v_gene: TRBV10-3; j_gene: TRBJ2-7; d_gene: NA; abundance: NA; CDR3aa: CAIRATGTPYEQYF; CDR3nt: TGTGCCATCAGAGCTACAGGTACCCCCTACGAGCAGTACTTC
v_gene: TRBV7-8; j_gene: TRBJ1-5; d_gene: NA; abundance: NA; CDR3aa: CASSYGQHNQPQHF; CDR3nt: TGTGCCAGCAGCTATGGACAGCACAATCAGCCCCAGCATTTT
v_gene: TRBV10-3; j_gene: TRBJ2-6; d_gene: TRBD1; abundance: NA; CDR3aa: CAISPQGISSGANVLTF; CDR3nt: TGTGCCATCAGTCCACAGGGGATTAGCTCTGGGGCCAACGTCCTGACTTTC
v_gene: TRBV5-5; j_gene: TRBJ2-2; d_gene: NA; abundance: NA; CDR3aa: CASSPGQNTGELFF; CDR3nt: TGTGCCAGCAGCCCGGGACAGAACACCGGGGAGCTGTTTTTT
v_gene: TRBV29-1; j_gene: TRBJ2-7; d_gene: NA; abundance: NA; CDR3aa: CSAGEKGDEQYF; CDR3nt: TGCAGCGCCGGGGAGAAGGGAGACGAGCAGTACTTC
v_gene: TRBV5-1; j_gene: TRBJ1-1; d_gene: NA; abundance: NA; CDR3aa: CASSLGEMNTEAFF; CDR3nt: TGCGCCAGCAGCTTGGGAGAGATGAACACTGAAGCTTTCTTT
v_gene: TRBV7-2; j_gene: TRBJ2-7; d_gene: TRBD1; abundance: NA; CDR3aa: CASSMGQGTTYEQYF; CDR3nt: TGTGCCAGCAGCATGGGACAGGGGACTACCTACGAGCAGTACTTC
v_gene: TRBV6-5; j_gene: TRBJ1-1; d_gene: TRBD1; abundance: NA; CDR3aa: CASTGQGHTEAFF; CDR3nt: TGTGCCAGCACCGGACAGGGGCACACTGAAGCTTTCTTT
v_gene: TRBV6-6; j_gene: TRBJ2-1; d_gene: TRBD1; abundance: few; CDR3aa: CASSQMGQSTKYNEQFF; CDR3nt: TGTGCCAGCAGTCAAATGGGACAGTCGACTAAATACAATGAGCAGTTCTTC
v_gene: TRBV7-9; j_gene: TRBJ1-1; d_gene: NA; abundance: NA; CDR3aa: CASSVGGAQSAEAFF; CDR3nt: TGTGCCAGCAGCGTTGGTGGGGCTCAGAGCGCTGAAGCTTTCTTT
v_gene: TRBV5-1; j_gene: TRBJ1-2; d_gene: NA; abundance: once; CDR3aa: CASSLNGPEGGYTF; CDR3nt: TGCGCCAGCAGCTTAAACGGGCCCGAGGGTGGCTACACCTTC
v_gene: TRBV5-1; j_gene: TRBJ2-1; d_gene: NA; abundance: NA; CDR3aa: CASSLGSGYYNEQFF; CDR3nt: TGCGCCAGCAGCTTGGGCAGCGGGTACTACAATGAGCAGTTCTTC
v_gene: TRBV3-1/TRBV3-2; j_gene: TRBJ1-6; d_gene: TRBD1; abundance: NA; CDR3aa: CASSQGDRVSSPLHF; CDR3nt: TGTGCCAGCAGCCAAGGGGACAGGGTTAGTTCACCCCTCCACTTT
v_gene: TRBV28; j_gene: TRBJ1-2; d_gene: TRBD1; abundance: NA; CDR3aa: CASSFHGQGISNYGYTF; CDR3nt: TGTGCTAGCAGTTTTCACGGACAGGGAATATCTAACTATGGCTACACCTTC
v_gene: TRBV19; j_gene: TRBJ1-1; d_gene: TRBD1; abundance: NA; CDR3aa: CASTRQGFTEAFF; CDR3nt: TGTGCCAGTACTAGACAGGGGTTCACTGAAGCTTTCTTT
v_gene: TRBV9; j_gene: TRBJ1-4; d_gene: NA; abundance: many; CDR3aa: CASSVGGSDEKLFF; CDR3nt: TGTGCCAGCAGCGTAGGAGGGTCCGATGAAAAACTGTTTTTT
v_gene: TRBV30; j_gene: TRBJ2-1; d_gene: NA; abundance: once; CDR3aa: CAWSVRRAFNEQFF; CDR3nt: TGTGCCTGGAGTGTACGGCGGGCCTTCAATGAGCAGTTCTTC
v_gene: TRBV14; j_gene: TRBJ2-1; d_gene: NA; abundance: NA; CDR3aa: CASSQAPQIQFF; CDR3nt: TGTGCCAGCAGCCAGGCGCCACAGATCCAGTTCTTC
v_gene: TRBV7-3; j_gene: TRBJ1-2; d_gene: TRBD1; abundance: NA; CDR3aa: CASSLGTGGDYGYTF; CDR3nt: TGTGCCAGCAGCTTGGGGACAGGGGGCGACTATGGCTACACCTTC
v_gene: TRBV3-1/TRBV3-2; j_gene: TRBJ2-5; d_gene: TRBD2; abundance: NA; CDR3aa: CASKGTSGQETQYF; CDR3nt: TGTGCCAGCAAGGGGACTAGCGGACAAGAGACCCAGTACTTC
v_gene: TRBV24-1; j_gene: TRBJ1-1; d_gene: NA; abundance: NA; CDR3aa: CATSDAGQTEAFF; CDR3nt: TGTGCCACCAGTGACGCTGGACAAACTGAAGCTTTCTTT
v_gene: TRBV24-1; j_gene: TRBJ2-1; d_gene: TRBD1; abundance: once; CDR3aa: CATSGPDRGDYNEQFF; CDR3nt: TGTGCCACCAGTGGGCCAGACAGGGGGGACTACAATGAGCAGTTCTTC
v_gene: TRBV2; j_gene: TRBJ2-7; d_gene: TRBD1; abundance: few; CDR3aa: CASSRLRGPSYEQYF; CDR3nt: TGTGCCAGCTCAAGGCTGAGGGGGCCGTCCTACGAGCAGTACTTC
v_gene: TRBV5-1; j_gene: TRBJ2-3; d_gene: NA; abundance: few; CDR3aa: CASSGGRAITDTQYF; CDR3nt: TGCGCCAGCTCCGGTGGCAGGGCTATCACAGATACGCAGTATTTT
v_gene: TRBV5-4; j_gene: TRBJ2-1; d_gene: TRBD2; abundance: once; CDR3aa: CASSSPGGYNEQFF; CDR3nt: TGTGCCAGCAGCTCCCCGGGAGGCTACAATGAGCAGTTCTTC
v_gene: TRBV7-9; j_gene: TRBJ2-5; d_gene: TRBD1; abundance: NA; CDR3aa: CASSLRTGGETQYF; CDR3nt: TGTGCCAGCAGCTTACGCACAGGGGGGGAGACCCAGTACTTC
v_gene: TRBV6-1; j_gene: TRBJ1-2; d_gene: NA; abundance: NA; CDR3aa: CASSEDRVYGYTF; CDR3nt: TGTGCCAGCAGTGAAGACCGGGTCTATGGCTACACCTTC
v_gene: TRBV9; j_gene: TRBJ1-2; d_gene: NA; abundance: NA; CDR3aa: CASSLSSSGYTF; CDR3nt: TGTGCCAGCAGTTTAAGTAGTAGCGGCTACACCTTC
v_gene: TRBV6-2/TRBV6-3; j_gene: TRBJ1-2; d_gene: NA; abundance: NA; CDR3aa: CASSNGILYGYTF; CDR3nt: TGTGCCAGCAGTAACGGGATTCTCTATGGCTACACCTTC